The present T cell receptor (beta chain) was sequenced within a study of T cells in Graves' hyperthyroidism and ophthalmopathy. This clonotype was seen only a few times. Authors of the study amplified TCR beta CDR3 regions from RNA transcripts. First-round RT-PCR with HTBI primers amplified the TCR CDR3 region. TCRdb called the multiplex PCR reads again in MiXCR, with one record for every CDR3 protein. Of more than 300,000 distinct CDR3 sequences listed, under 20% are singletons. This CDR3 has 14 amino acids. Germline V CDR1 and CDR2: MDHEN, SYDVKM. The J segment lost 8 bases and the V segment lost 5 bases, leaving 9 bases of the junction unmatched.

The specimen was blood. The source of this sequence is a man younger than 35 with Graves' ophthalmopathy. V and J are TRBV28 and TRBJ1-2, with 9 nucleotides matching TRBD1. This CDR3 is CASSRPGTGRGYTF. The DNA of the CDR3 is TGTGCCAGCAGTCGCCCCGGGACAGGGCGCGGCTACACCTTC.